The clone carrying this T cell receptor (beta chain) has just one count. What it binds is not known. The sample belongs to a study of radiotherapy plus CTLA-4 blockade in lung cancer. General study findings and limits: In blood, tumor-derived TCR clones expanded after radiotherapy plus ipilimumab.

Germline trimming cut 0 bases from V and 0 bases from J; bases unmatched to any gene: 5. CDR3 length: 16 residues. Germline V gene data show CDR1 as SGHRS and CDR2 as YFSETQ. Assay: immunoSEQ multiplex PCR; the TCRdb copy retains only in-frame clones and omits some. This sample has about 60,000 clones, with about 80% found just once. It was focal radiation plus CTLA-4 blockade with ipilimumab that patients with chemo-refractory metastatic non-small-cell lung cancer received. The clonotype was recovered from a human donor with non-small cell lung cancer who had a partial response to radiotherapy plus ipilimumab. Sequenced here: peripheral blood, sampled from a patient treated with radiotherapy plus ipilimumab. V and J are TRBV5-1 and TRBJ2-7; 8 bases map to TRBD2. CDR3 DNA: TGCGCCAGCAGCTTGGCCGGGCGGGAGGCCTCCTACGAGCAGTACTTC. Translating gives CASSLAGREASYEQYF. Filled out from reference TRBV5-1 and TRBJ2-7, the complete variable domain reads KAGVTQTPRYLIKTRGQQVTLSCSPISGHRSVSWYQQTPGQGLQFLFEYFSETQRNKGNFPGRFSGRQFSNSRSEMNVSTLELGDSALYLCASSLAGREASYEQYFGPGTRLTVT.